The 31 T cell receptor beta chains presented below share a single source sample, sequenced in a study of T cell responses to AZD1222 COVID-19 vaccine. Here immunoSEQ multiplex PCR was the method, and the copy in TCRdb shows in-frame clones only, minus some. The table lists approximately 100,000 clones, about 82% of them singletons. This sample comprised peripheral blood, obtained on day 0 of AZD1222 vaccination. The receptor source for this set is an adult in good health.

DNA of the CDR3: TGTGCCAGCAGAGACAGCTATAGCAATCAGCCCCAGCATTTT. Protein sequence: CASRDSYSNQPQHF. V usage is TRBV6-5 and J usage is TRBJ1-5, with D possibly being TRBD1 (5 bases). CDR1 MNHEY and CDR2 SVGAGI come from the germline V gene. The CDR3 contains 14 residues. Deletions cut 6 bases from V and 0 bases from J, with 9 bases between.

The chain uses TRBV28 and TRBJ2-2; D is uncertain. Trimming shortened V by 6 bases and J by 4 bases, and 3 bases separated the two germline ends. The CDR3 loop spans 11 amino acids. Germline V gene sequence: CDR1 MDHEN, CDR2 SYDVKM. The CDR3 DNA reads as TGTGCCAGCAGCTCCACCGGGGAGCTGTTTTTT. It specifies CASSSTGELFF.

V usage is TRBV3-1 (or the pseudogene TRBV3-2) and J usage is TRBJ2-7; D gene unclear. V was cut by 1 base and J by 2 bases, with 6 bases left in between. The CDR3 runs to 13 residues. Germline assignment: CDR1 LGHDT and CDR2 YNNKEL (reference sequence). The CDR3 region is CASSQGYAYEQYF. The CDR3, as DNA: TGTGCCAGCAGCCAAGGGTACGCCTACGAGCAGTACTTC.

This clone was seen a few times. The chain uses TRBV7-2 and TRBJ2-5, with TRBD2 matching over 10 bases. The CDR3 consists of 15 residues. The J segment lost 5 bases and the V segment lost 3 bases, leaving 6 bases of the junction unmatched. Germline V gives CDR1 SGHTA, CDR2 FQGNSA. The CDR3 DNA follows: TGTGCCAGCAGCTTCCCGGCTAGCGGGAGTGAGACCCAGTACTTC. The encoded protein is CASSFPASGSETQYF.

The gene calls are TRBV7-8 and TRBJ2-7, with 8 nucleotides matching TRBD2. The CDR3 is 14 amino acids. CDR1 and CDR2 (germline): SGHVS, FQNEAQ. With V trimmed by 5 bases and J by 5 bases, 8 bases remained unmatched. DNA of the CDR3: TGTGCCAGCAGCCCGGGACTAGTTGCCCACGAGCAGTACTTC. Translation gives CASSPGLVAHEQYF.

This chain joins TRBV24-1 and TRBJ2-5, with D possibly matching TRBD2 (5 bases). The CDR3 runs 12 residues. Germline values: CDR1 KGHDR, CDR2 SFDVKD. The ends were cut back, 9 bases at V and 5 bases at J, with 12 bases in the middle. Here the CDR3 DNA reads TGTGCCACCGGAAGCGGCCGGGAGACCCAGTACTTC. This encodes CATGSGRETQYF.

The V and J genes are TRBV7-2 and TRBJ2-5; tentative D call: TRBD2 (6 bases). Trimming removed 1 base from V and 4 bases from J, with 16 bases in between. The CDR3 extends over 16 amino acids. CDR1 and CDR2 from the germline V gene are SGHTA and FQGNSA. This CDR3 is CASSLGQYVGGETQYF. As DNA, the CDR3 is TGTGCCAGCAGCTTAGGACAGTATGTGGGAGGAGAGACCCAGTACTTC.

This chain links TRBV14 with TRBJ1-5; D gene unclear. Germline loops: CDR1 SGHDN, CDR2 FVKESK. V gave up 5 bases and J gave up 6 bases, with 11 bases separating them. This CDR3 contains 13 residues. The CDR3 sequence is CASSLRSGQPQHF. For the CDR3, the DNA is TGTGCCAGCAGCTTGAGGTCTGGTCAGCCCCAGCATTTT.

With respect to this clone: Other DNA sequences in this sample translate to the same CDR3. The chain has TRBV2 and TRBJ1-1; D is perhaps TRBD1 (6 bases). The CDR3 is 13 amino acids. The V and J ends lost 6 bases and 3 bases respectively, with 11 bases between them. Germline assignment: CDR1 SNHLY and CDR2 FYNNEI. CDR3 region: CASRTGRDTEAFF. DNA of the CDR3: TGTGCCAGCAGGACAGGAAGGGACACTGAAGCTTTCTTT.

This clone appeared a single time. J is TRBJ1-2 and V is TRBV28; the D gene is possibly TRBD1 (6 bases). The length of the CDR3 is 16 residues. Germline V lookup: CDR1 MDHEN, CDR2 SYDVKM. V was shortened by 4 bases and J by 0 bases, with 15 bases between the two germline ends. DNA for the CDR3: TGTGCCAGCAGTTATATATGGGGGGCGACTAACTATGGCTACACCTTC. Its protein product is CASSYIWGATNYGYTF.

This clone was picked up one time. The chain joins TRBV28 to TRBJ1-5; D gene unclear. V was shortened by 2 bases and J by 1 base, with 15 bases between the two germline ends. In germline, CDR1 is MDHEN, CDR2 SYDVKM. This CDR3 is built from 17 residues. Here the CDR3 reads CASSLLTPAESNQPQHF. As DNA, the CDR3 is TGTGCCAGCAGTTTACTTACCCCAGCGGAGAGCAATCAGCCCCAGCATTTT.

Only a few counts were recorded for this clone. The chain is built from TRBV5-6 and TRBJ2-7, with 14 bases fitting TRBD2. The V and J ends lost 6 bases and 2 bases, in that order; junction bases with no gene match: 4. Germline CDR1 is SGHDT and CDR2 is YYEEEE. The CDR3 length is 15 residues. CDR3 sequence: CASTETSGRAYEQYF. The CDR3 DNA follows: TGTGCCAGCACCGAGACTAGCGGGAGGGCCTACGAGCAGTACTTC.

The chain uses TRBV10-2 and TRBJ1-1, with 7 bases identical to TRBD1. This CDR3 contains 12 residues. The ends lost 3 bases at V and 10 bases at J; junction bases unmatched: 5. The V gene's germline CDR1 is WSHSY and CDR2 SAAADI. The CDR3 sequence: CASSETAGGAFF. CDR3 nucleotides: TGCGCCAGCAGTGAAACGGCAGGGGGAGCTTTCTTT.

The CDR3 DNA reads as TGTGCCAGCAGTGAGATAGTTGTTAGGGGGTTCACTGAAGCTTTCTTT. It is translated as CASSEIVVRGFTEAFF. The chain couples TRBV2 to TRBJ1-1, with a weak D call TRBD1 (6 bases). Per germline, CDR1 SNHLY and CDR2 FYNNEI. Trimming removed 3 bases at V and 4 bases at J, with 18 bases between. The CDR3 sequence is 16 residues long.

This chain connects TRBV7-9 to TRBJ2-7, with 8 nucleotides matching TRBD1. Germline CDR1 SEHNR, CDR2 FQNEAQ (reference sequence). CDR3 size: 14 residues. Unmatched junction bases numbered 8, after V lost 5 bases and J lost 5 bases. The CDR3 sequence is CASSARQGSDEQYF. In DNA form, the CDR3 reads TGTGCCAGCAGCGCCCGACAGGGGTCCGACGAGCAGTACTTC.

This clone was counted a few times. CDR3 region: CASSQQEAGANVLTF. Written as DNA, the CDR3 is TGCGCCAGCAGCCAACAGGAGGCTGGGGCCAACGTCCTGACTTTC. The chain uses TRBV4-1 and TRBJ2-6; weak D call: TRBD2 (5 bases). Germline-derived CDR1 and CDR2 are MGHRA and YSYEKL. The V end was cut by 2 bases, the J end by 2 bases, with 7 bases between. The CDR3 spans 15 residues.

CDR3 bases: TGTGCCAGTAGTATAGTTGTAGCGGGTAATGAGCAGTTCTTC. It is translated as CASSIVVAGNEQFF. V usage is TRBV19 and J usage is TRBJ2-1, with 7 bases matching TRBD2. The germline CDR1 and CDR2 sequences are LNHDA and SQIVND (reference sequence). The CDR3 has 14 amino acids. V was clipped by 1 base and J by 7 bases; unmatched bases: 4.

The V and J genes are TRBV27 and TRBJ2-1; D not resolved. The germline V and J ends were trimmed by 5 bases and 9 bases, with 14 bases remaining between them. CDR3 size: 13 residues. From germline, CDR1 is MNHEY and CDR2 SMNVEV (reference sequence). CDR3 sequence reads: CASSTGPRGEQFF. CDR3 DNA sequence: TGTGCCAGCAGTACCGGGCCCAGAGGTGAGCAGTTCTTC.

This sequence joins TRBV6-4 and TRBJ2-1, with D possibly matching TRBD1 (6 bases). Germline lookup yields CDR1 MRHNA and CDR2 SNTAGT. V lost 6 bases to trimming and J lost 6 bases, with 12 bases between them. This CDR3 has 13 amino acids. The CDR3 here is CASSALGGNEQFF. CDR3 DNA: TGTGCCAGCAGCGCCTTAGGGGGCAATGAGCAGTTCTTC.

The chain links TRBV7-9 to TRBJ2-1; a possible D gene is TRBD1 (6 bases). The CDR3 has 17 amino acids. V was pared by 1 base and J by 5 bases, with 18 bases between. Germline V CDR1 and CDR2: SEHNR, FQNEAQ (reference sequence). CDR3 sequence: CASSLGSTGTGDNEQFF. As DNA, the CDR3 is TGTGCCAGCAGCTTAGGATCGACAGGAACCGGAGACAATGAGCAGTTCTTC.

This clone was observed a handful of times. V and J are TRBV15 and TRBJ1-5; D is uncertain. Germline-derived CDR1 and CDR2 are LNHNV and YYDKDF (reference sequence). V was clipped by 0 bases and J by 0 bases, with 12 bases between them. This CDR3 has 17 residues. The CDR3 sequence is CATSRERAAYSNQPQHF. In DNA, the CDR3 is TGTGCCACCAGCAGAGAGAGGGCTGCCTATAGCAATCAGCCCCAGCATTTT.

The gene calls are TRBV6-5 and TRBJ1-1; D unclear. This CDR3 has 14 residues. Germline V CDR1 and CDR2: MNHEY, SVGAGI. The V and J ends lost 4 bases and 2 bases respectively, with 11 bases between them. In nucleotides, the CDR3 is TGTGCCAGCAGTTCCCCGCGGGATAACACTGAAGCTTTCTTT. Translation: CASSSPRDNTEAFF.

V and J are TRBV7-9 and TRBJ1-4; the match to TRBD1 covers 8 bases. V shed 3 bases, J shed 5 bases, and the junction held 2 bases outside the gene matches. Germline CDR1 is SEHNR and CDR2 is FQNEAQ (reference sequence). The CDR3 has 14 residues. CDR3: CASSFRQGNEKLFF. The CDR3 coding sequence is TGTGCCAGCAGCTTCCGACAGGGGAATGAAAAACTGTTTTTT.

V and J are TRBV4-2 and TRBJ2-5, with unresolved D. Germline V gene data show CDR1 as LGHNA and CDR2 as YNFKEQ. CDR3 size: 12 residues. Trimming removed 1 base from V and 5 bases from J, with 5 bases in between. CDR3 region: CASSQAEETQYF. The CDR3 DNA sequence: TGTGCCAGCAGCCAAGCGGAGGAGACCCAGTACTTC.

This sequence joins TRBV5-1 and TRBJ2-2; D is perhaps TRBD1 or TRBD2 (5 bases each). There are 15 residues in the CDR3. Germline V gene lookup returns CDR1 SGHRS and CDR2 YFSETQ. V was trimmed by 4 bases and J by 6 bases, leaving 16 bases between them. This CDR3 is CASSPRGQGAGELFF. The CDR3 DNA reads as TGCGCCAGCAGCCCCCGCGGTCAGGGAGCCGGGGAGCTGTTTTTT.

V and J are TRBV7-2 and TRBJ2-7, with 12 bases aligning to TRBD2. The ends lost 4 bases at V and 5 bases at J; junction bases unmatched: 6. The CDR3 is 15 residues long. Germline-derived CDR1 and CDR2 are SGHTA and FQGNSA. In nucleotides, the CDR3 is TGTGCCAGCAGCTCTACTAGCGGGAGGAACCACGAGCAGTACTTC. Encoded protein: CASSSTSGRNHEQYF.

The genes are TRBV5-6 and TRBJ2-1; D remains ambiguous. Trimming took off 0 bases at V and 10 bases at J, with 14 bases between the two ends. CDR1 and CDR2 from the germline V gene are SGHDT and YYEEEE. The CDR3 loop spans 14 amino acids. DNA of the CDR3: TGTGCCAGCAGCTTGGTCGGCAGCGCTAGAGAGCAGTTCTTC. Its protein is CASSLVGSAREQFF.

The J gene is TRBJ2-7, the V gene TRBV5-6, with 13 bases fitting TRBD2. The germline gives CDR1 SGHDT, CDR2 YYEEEE. The CDR3 length is 15 residues. Trimming removed 4 bases from V and 5 bases from J; junction bases left unmatched: 6. The CDR3, as DNA: TGTGCCAGCAGCCCCACTAGCGGGAGGGCCAACGAGCAGTACTTC. Amino acids: CASSPTSGRANEQYF. The full variable domain, with the rest looked up from reference TRBV5-6 and TRBJ2-7, is DAGVTQSPTHLIKTRGQQVTLRCSPKSGHDTVSWYQQALGQGPQFIFQYYEEEERQRGNFPDRFSGHQFPNYSSELNVNALLLGDSALYLCASSPTSGRANEQYFGPGTRLTVT.

The chain has TRBV2 and TRBJ2-7; no clear D. The CDR3 sequence is 14 residues long. Germline V gene data show CDR1 as SNHLY and CDR2 as FYNNEI. The ends were cut back, 5 bases at V and 1 base at J, with 12 bases in the middle. CDR3 sequence: CASSKDPRSYEQYF. The CDR3 DNA follows: TGTGCCAGCAGTAAGGACCCCCGATCCTACGAGCAGTACTTC.

The gene calls are TRBV7-8 and TRBJ1-4; the match to TRBD1 covers 9 bases. The CDR3 runs to 16 residues. Germline lookup yields CDR1 SGHVS and CDR2 FQNEAQ. V dropped 3 bases and J dropped 5; count of bases not matched to a gene: 7. CDR3 loop: CASSFSNRGPNEKLFF. The DNA for the CDR3 is TGTGCCAGCAGCTTCAGTAACAGGGGGCCAAATGAAAAACTGTTTTTT.

The chain has TRBV2 and TRBJ1-6; D gene uncertain. Germline V gene sequence: CDR1 SNHLY, CDR2 FYNNEI. Trimming removed 5 bases from V and 11 bases from J, with 16 bases in between. The CDR3 has 14 residues. DNA for the CDR3: TGTGCCAGCAGTACCCGGGTCTACCCCCCACCCCTCCACTTT. This sequence encodes CASSTRVYPPPLHF.